This TCR beta chain stems from a study of blood T cell repertoires in COVID-19. On the study more broadly: Donors in the United States, Italy and Spain gave samples during acute or convalescent COVID-19. Sample material is recorded as cDNA or gDNA derived from T cells, B-cell-depleted T cells, or PBMCs.

With V trimmed by 5 bases and J by 4 bases, 10 bases remained unmatched. The length of the CDR3 is 15 residues. The germline V gene encodes CDR1 SQVTM and CDR2 ANQGSEA. In the original workflow: Quantification of nucleated cells was approximated via reference gene primer amplification. Only in-frame clones appear in the TCRdb table, and some are missing; sequencing was by immunoSEQ multiplex PCR. From that table come the V and J calls and clone size; the DNA was used to work out D and trimming. The sample includes some 130,000 clones, roughly 90% of them seen just once. Sequencing was performed on peripheral blood. The chain carries TRBV29-1 and TRBJ2-2, with 7 nucleotides matching TRBD2. The sequence came from a man in his 70s with active COVID-19. The CDR3 protein is CSVLVKGLFTGELFF. DNA for the CDR3: TGCAGCGTTCTAGTGAAGGGACTATTCACCGGGGAGCTGTTTTTT.